What follows is one T cell receptor beta chain and its context. Data came from immunoSEQ multiplex PCR; TCRdb stores just in-frame clones and leaves some out. This sample contains around 190,000 clones. These data belong to a study of control samples from healthy donors and cancer patients. Deletions cut 3 bases from V and 7 bases from J, with 14 bases between. The CDR3 consists of 14 residues. Germline V gene lookup returns CDR1 SGHDT and CDR2 YYEEEE. The chain has TRBV5-6 and TRBJ1-3; D may be TRBD1 (5 bases). The material sequenced was blood. This TCR came from a woman younger than 45 in good health. CDR3 in DNA: TGTGCCAGCAGCTGGGGGGAGACAGTGAACACCATATATTTT. Protein: CASSWGETVNTIYF.